This TCR beta chain was profiled in a study of cytomegalovirus exposure and HLA in healthy donors. This clone was detected only once. As yet, its antigen is unknown. The PCR used 60 Vbeta and 13 Jbeta primers. Clones were sequenced by immunoSEQ multiplex PCR, and TCRdb holds only the in-frame ones, with some missing. The sample yields about 31,000 clones, about 86% seen once. CDR3 size: 13 residues. Germline assignment: CDR1 SGHTA and CDR2 FQGNSA. Trimming removed 2 bases from V and 5 bases from J, with 7 bases in between. Findings and limits, study-wide: Later analysis reportedly placed an Asian-associated ancestry cluster below the approximately 700-donor mean in N-insertions. Exclusion applied to some V segments, including TRBV6-2 and TRBV6-3, as they were indistinguishable.

Material for sequencing was PBMCs. This TCR was recovered from a boy between 10 and 17 years old in good health and CMV-seronegative. The chain carries TRBV7-2 and TRBJ2-1; D is perhaps TRBD1 (6 bases). This CDR3 reads CASSLYRDNEQFF. The DNA for the CDR3 is TGTGCCAGCAGCTTATACAGGGACAATGAGCAGTTCTTC.